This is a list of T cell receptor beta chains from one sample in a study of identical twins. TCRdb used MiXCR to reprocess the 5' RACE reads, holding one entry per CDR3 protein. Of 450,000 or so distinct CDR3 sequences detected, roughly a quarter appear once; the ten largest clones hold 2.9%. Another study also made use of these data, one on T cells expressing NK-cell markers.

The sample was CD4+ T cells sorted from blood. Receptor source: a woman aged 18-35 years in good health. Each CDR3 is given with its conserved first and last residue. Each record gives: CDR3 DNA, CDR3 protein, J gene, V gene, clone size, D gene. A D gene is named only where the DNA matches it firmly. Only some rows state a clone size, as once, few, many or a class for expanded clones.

TGTGCCAGCAGCTTCCAGATGACAGGGGGCGGTGAGCAGTTCTTC,CASSFQMTGGGEQFF,TRBJ2-1,TRBV7-9,.,TRBD1
TGTGCCAGCTCACCCGGGACTAGGGATGAGCAGTTCTTC,CASSPGTRDEQFF,TRBJ2-1,TRBV18,few,TRBD2
TGTGCCAGCAGCTTTTATTTGGGACGGACTTCCACAGATACGCAGTATTTT,CASSFYLGRTSTDTQYF,TRBJ2-3,TRBV11-3,.,.
TGTGCCAGCAGCTTAGGGAGGGGACGGACCTATGGCTACACCTTC,CASSLGRGRTYGYTF,TRBJ1-2,TRBV7-2,.,.
TGCAGTGCGAAGACCGGAGGACCAACTTACGAGCAGTACTTC,CSAKTGGPTYEQYF,TRBJ2-7,TRBV20-1,few,.
TGCGCCAGCAACCCCCCTTCCGGTTTGAACACTGAAGCTTTCTTT,CASNPPSGLNTEAFF,TRBJ1-1,TRBV5-1,few,.
TGTGCCAGCAGCCACAAAGGGGGGGAGCAGTACTTC,CASSHKGGEQYF,TRBJ2-7,TRBV7-9,.,.
TGCGCCAGCAGCTTGGCCCCGGGACTAGCGGGAGTTGAGCAGTTCTTC,CASSLAPGLAGVEQFF,TRBJ2-1,TRBV5-1,few,TRBD2
TGTGCCAGCAGCTTGGTGGACAGGGGGAATGAGCAGTTCTTC,CASSLVDRGNEQFF,TRBJ2-1,TRBV5-4,.,TRBD1
TGTGCCAGCAGTTACTTCGGGGACAGGGGGCGTCGCGGCTACACCTTC,CASSYFGDRGRRGYTF,TRBJ1-2,TRBV6-2/TRBV6-3,.,TRBD1
TGTGCCAGCAGCCCTAAGACCTCCTACGAGCAGTACTTC,CASSPKTSYEQYF,TRBJ2-7,TRBV5-5,few,.
TGCAGTGCTAGGGTGGGACGGGGGGAGACCCAGTACTTC,CSARVGRGETQYF,TRBJ2-5,TRBV20-1,few,.
TGCAGCGTTTATGTGGGGAATCAGGATGAGCAGTTCTTC,CSVYVGNQDEQFF,TRBJ2-1,TRBV29-1,few,.
TGCAGTGCTAAGACAGGGAAGCCTGAAGCTTTCTTT,CSAKTGKPEAFF,TRBJ1-1,TRBV20-1,few,TRBD1
TGCAGTAAAGCGGGACTAGCGGATACGCAGTATTTT,CSKAGLADTQYF,TRBJ2-3,TRBV20-1,.,TRBD2
TGCAGTGCCGGTCTATATAGCAATCAGCCCCAGCATTTT,CSAGLYSNQPQHF,TRBJ1-5,TRBV20-1,few,.
TGTGCCAGCAGTTTAAGTAGGGGAGGGGCAGCTTTCTTT,CASSLSRGGAAFF,TRBJ1-1,TRBV28,.,.
TGTGCCAGCATCGACTTCTGGGGCCTCGGAGCAGATACGCAGTATTTT,CASIDFWGLGADTQYF,TRBJ2-3,TRBV12-3/TRBV12-4,.,.
TGTGCCAGCAGTACTCGGGACACCGGGGAAAAACTGTTTTTT,CASSTRDTGEKLFF,TRBJ1-4,TRBV12-3/TRBV12-4,.,.
TGTGCCAGCAATACGGGACAGGGGAGTGGAGGCTACACCTTC,CASNTGQGSGGYTF,TRBJ1-2,TRBV6-1,few,TRBD1
TGTGCCAGCAGCAAGACTAGCGGGCTTTTGCGGGAGACCCAGTACTTC,CASSKTSGLLRETQYF,TRBJ2-5,TRBV21-1,.,.
TGTGCCAGCAGCTTAGGAGCGACAGGGGCCTACGAGCAGTACTTC,CASSLGATGAYEQYF,TRBJ2-7,TRBV7-2,.,TRBD1
TGCAGCCCCTCAGGGGGGCTATACAATGAGCAGTTCTTC,CSPSGGLYNEQFF,TRBJ2-1,TRBV20-1,.,.
TGTGCCAGCAGCCAATATGGGGGCGGGGAGCTGTTTTTT,CASSQYGGGELFF,TRBJ2-2,TRBV3-1,.,.
TGTGCCAGTAGTATTGCAGGGATCCAAGAGACCCAGTACTTC,CASSIAGIQETQYF,TRBJ2-5,TRBV19,.,.
TGTGCCAGCAGCTTAGTGGCGGGACTAGCGGGGGTCTATAGCTCCTACGAGCAGTACTTC,CASSLVAGLAGVYSSYEQYF,TRBJ2-7,TRBV7-6,.,TRBD2
TGTGCCATCGAGGAAGGGGGTTACAATGAGCAGTTCTTC,CAIEEGGYNEQFF,TRBJ2-1,TRBV6-2/TRBV6-3,few,.
TGTGCCAGCTCACCGACAGGTTTAGCCAAAAACATTCAGTACTTC,CASSPTGLAKNIQYF,TRBJ2-4,TRBV18,few,.
TGTGCCAGCAGCCCCCGCCAGCAGTTCTTC,CASSPRQQFF,TRBJ2-1,TRBV7-3,.,.
TGTGCCACCAGCAGAGACAAAGAGACCCAGTACTTC,CATSRDKETQYF,TRBJ2-5,TRBV15,few,.
TGTGCCAGCAGGACAACTGGACCCACAGATACGCAGTATTTT,CASRTTGPTDTQYF,TRBJ2-3,TRBV12-3/TRBV12-4,once,.
TGCAGTGCAAAAGCGGGGGGCTCCGATACGCAGTATTTT,CSAKAGGSDTQYF,TRBJ2-3,TRBV20-1,.,TRBD2
TGTGCCAGCAGCTTAGCTTTGGCGGGGACCTACAATGAGCAGTTCTTC,CASSLALAGTYNEQFF,TRBJ2-1,TRBV7-9,many,.
TGTGCCAGCAGCGGCCCAGGCGGCGAAAAACTGTTTTTT,CASSGPGGEKLFF,TRBJ1-4,TRBV5-5,.,.
TGCGCCAGCAGCCCTCTACCCCGGACAGCCTACGAGCAGTACTTC,CASSPLPRTAYEQYF,TRBJ2-7,TRBV5-1,few,.
TGTGCCAGCAGCCATTCCGGGACTAGCAAGGAGACCCAGTACTTC,CASSHSGTSKETQYF,TRBJ2-5,TRBV3-1,.,TRBD2
TGTGCCAGCAGCTCAAGGACTAGCGTCACAGATACGCAGTATTTT,CASSSRTSVTDTQYF,TRBJ2-3,TRBV7-2,.,TRBD2
TGTGCCAGCAGTTGGACGATTAGCACAGATACGCAGTATTTT,CASSWTISTDTQYF,TRBJ2-3,TRBV27,few,.
TGTGCCAGCAGCGTAGGGGCTATATACAATGAGCAGTTCTTC,CASSVGAIYNEQFF,TRBJ2-1,TRBV9,.,.
TGCAGTGCTAGAGAAACGCCAGGGGGTTATACGCAGTATTTT,CSARETPGGYTQYF,TRBJ2-3,TRBV20-1,.,TRBD1
TGCGCCAGCAGCTTGGTACCGGGACCGGTTACAGATACGCAGTATTTT,CASSLVPGPVTDTQYF,TRBJ2-3,TRBV5-1,few,.
TGTGCCAGCAGTGTGGGACTGACAAACTACGAGCAGTACTTC,CASSVGLTNYEQYF,TRBJ2-7,TRBV6-1,.,.